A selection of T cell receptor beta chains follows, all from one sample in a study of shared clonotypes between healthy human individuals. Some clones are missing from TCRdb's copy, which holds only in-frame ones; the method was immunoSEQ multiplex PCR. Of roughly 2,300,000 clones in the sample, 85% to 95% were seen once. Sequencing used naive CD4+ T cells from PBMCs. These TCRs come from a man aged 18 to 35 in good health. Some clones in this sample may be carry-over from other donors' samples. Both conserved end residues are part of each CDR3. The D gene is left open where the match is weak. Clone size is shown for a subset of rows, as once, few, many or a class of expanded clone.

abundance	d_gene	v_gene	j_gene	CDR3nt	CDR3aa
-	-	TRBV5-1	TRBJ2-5	TGCGCCAGCAAACGGGACTTACAAGAGACCCAGTACTTC	CASKRDLQETQYF
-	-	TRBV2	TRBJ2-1	TGTGCCAGCAAAATCGGAAGGGCGGGATACAATGAGCAGTTCTTC	CASKIGRAGYNEQFF
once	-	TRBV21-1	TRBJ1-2	TGTGCCAGCAGCAATGGCAGGGGGCGTTCGGGCTATGGCTACACCTTC	CASSNGRGRSGYGYTF
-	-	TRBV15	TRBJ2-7	TGTGCCACCAGCAGAGATTCATTTCCCTCCTACGAGCAGTACTTC	CATSRDSFPSYEQYF
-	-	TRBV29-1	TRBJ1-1	TGCAGCGTGGGTCTTTGGGCTTTCTTT	CSVGLWAFF
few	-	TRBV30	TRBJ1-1	TGTGCTGAGCAGGGGTTGAACACTGAAGCTTTCTTT	CAEQGLNTEAFF
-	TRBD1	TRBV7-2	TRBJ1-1	TGTGCCAGCAGCTTAAGACAGGGAAGGATCACTGAAGCTTTCTTT	CASSLRQGRITEAFF
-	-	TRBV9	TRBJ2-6	TGTGCCAGCAGCGTCGGCCAGGGGAGCTCTGGGGCCAACGTCCTGACTTTC	CASSVGQGSSGANVLTF
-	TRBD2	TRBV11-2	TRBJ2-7	TGTGCCAGCAGCTTACTAGCGGGAGGGCGGTACGAGCAGTACTTC	CASSLLAGGRYEQYF
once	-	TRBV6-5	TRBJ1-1	TGTGCCAGCAGTTACTCTGGGGTAATGCGAGCTTTCTTT	CASSYSGVMRAFF
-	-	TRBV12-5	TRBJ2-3	TGTGCTAGTGGTTTGGGAGGCACAGATACGCAGTATTTT	CASGLGGTDTQYF
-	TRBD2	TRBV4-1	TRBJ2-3	TGCGCCAGCAGCCAATCACTAGCGGGAGGGTCCCTCAGCACAGATACGCAGTATTTT	CASSQSLAGGSLSTDTQYF
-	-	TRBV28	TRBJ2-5	TGTGCCAGCCGGGATCAGGCTTCCGCCAACTTC	CASRDQASANF
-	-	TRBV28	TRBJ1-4	TGTGCCAGCAGGGACGAAAAACTGTTTTTT	CASRDEKLFF
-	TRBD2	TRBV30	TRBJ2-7	TGTGCCTGGGGGATAGCGGGAGGGACCTACGAGCAGTACTTC	CAWGIAGGTYEQYF
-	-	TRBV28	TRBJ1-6	TGTGCCAGCACGGGAAATAATTCACCCCTCCACTTT	CASTGNNSPLHF
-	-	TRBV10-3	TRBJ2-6	TGTGCCATCAGTGCGACAGTTGGGGCCAACGTCCTGACTTTC	CAISATVGANVLTF
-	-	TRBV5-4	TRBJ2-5	TGTGCCAGCAGCGTACCAGGGGCGGGGAGGGAGACCCAGTACTTC	CASSVPGAGRETQYF
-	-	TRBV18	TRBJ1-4	TGTGCCAGCTCACCATTGGGGATGGCTAATGAAAAACTGTTTTTT	CASSPLGMANEKLFF
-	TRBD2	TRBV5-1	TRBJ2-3	TGCGCCAGCAGCCAAAGCGGGATCAGCTCAGATACGCAGTATTTT	CASSQSGISSDTQYF
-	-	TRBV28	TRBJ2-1	TGTGCCAGCAGTCGAGGGGGGTTAGTAGCCTCAGGGAATGAGCAGTTCTTC	CASSRGGLVASGNEQFF
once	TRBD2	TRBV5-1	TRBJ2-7	TGCGCCAGCAGCTTGGTGACTAGCGATTACGAGCAGTACTTC	CASSLVTSDYEQYF
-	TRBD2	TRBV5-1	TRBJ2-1	TGCGCCAGCAGCTTCGATGGGCTAGCGGGATGGGGAGGGGACAATGAGCAGTTCTTC	CASSFDGLAGWGGDNEQFF
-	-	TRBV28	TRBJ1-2	TGTGCCAGCAGTCCCGGGGGGGGGCTCTATGGCTACACCTTC	CASSPGGGLYGYTF
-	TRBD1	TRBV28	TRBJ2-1	TGTGCCAGCACAGACAGGGAGAGTGAGCAGTTCTTC	CASTDRESEQFF
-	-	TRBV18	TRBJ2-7	TGTGCCAGCTCACCGCCGGGCCTCTACGAGCAGTACTTC	CASSPPGLYEQYF
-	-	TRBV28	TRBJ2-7	TGTGCCAGCAAGGAGACAGCCTCGGTCGAGCAGTACTTC	CASKETASVEQYF
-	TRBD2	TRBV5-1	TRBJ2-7	TGCGCCAGCAGGGTTGGTGGCGGGAGTTTGTACGAGCAGTACTTC	CASRVGGGSLYEQYF
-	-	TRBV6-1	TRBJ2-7	TGTGCCAGCAGTTTTGGAAACGGCGCCTACGAGCAGTACTTC	CASSFGNGAYEQYF
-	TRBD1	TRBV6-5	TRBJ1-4	TGTGCCAGCAGGCGGGGGACAGGGAGGGAAAAACTGTTTTTT	CASRRGTGREKLFF
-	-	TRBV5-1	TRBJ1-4	TGCGCCAGCAGCTTGGGAGGGTCGGACGAAAAACTGTTTTTT	CASSLGGSDEKLFF
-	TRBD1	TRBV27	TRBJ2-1	TGTGCCAGCAGCCCTCGGACAGGGGGCCTCAATGAGCAGTTCTTC	CASSPRTGGLNEQFF
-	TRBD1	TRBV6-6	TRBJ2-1	TGTGCCAGCAGTGACCACAGGGGTTCCTACAATGAGCAGTTCTTC	CASSDHRGSYNEQFF
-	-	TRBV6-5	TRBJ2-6	TGTGCCAGCAGCTTAGGGGGACTTGGGGCCAACGTCCTGACTTTC	CASSLGGLGANVLTF
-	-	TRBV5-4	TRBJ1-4	TGTGCCAGCAGCTCGCGGACCCTGGGGGAAAAACTGTTTTTT	CASSSRTLGEKLFF
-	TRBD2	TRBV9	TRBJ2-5	TGTGCCAGCAGCGTAGGGGCTAGCGGGACCCAAGAGACCCAGTACTTC	CASSVGASGTQETQYF
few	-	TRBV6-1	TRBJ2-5	TGTGCCAGCAGTGTTTGGGGGCAGCAAGAGACCCAGTACTTC	CASSVWGQQETQYF
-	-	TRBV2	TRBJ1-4	TGTGCCAGCAGCCTTACAGGGCCCAATGAAAAACTGTTTTTT	CASSLTGPNEKLFF
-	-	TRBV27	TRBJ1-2	TGTGCCAGCAGCCCATCCTACACCTATGGCTACACCTTC	CASSPSYTYGYTF
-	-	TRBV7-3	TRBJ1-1	TGTGCCAGCAGCTTAATTCGGACTGAAGCTTTCTTT	CASSLIRTEAFF
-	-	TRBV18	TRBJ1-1	TGTGCCAGCTCCCCCCTGGGGGTAGGTGGGAACACTGAAGCTTTCTTT	CASSPLGVGGNTEAFF
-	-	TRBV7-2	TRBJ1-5	TGTGCCAGCAGCTTTACCCCATGGAATCAGCCCCAGCATTTT	CASSFTPWNQPQHF
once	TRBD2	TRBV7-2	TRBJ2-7	TGTGCCAGCAGCTTGGGAACTAGCGGGGGACTCAGAGAGCAGTACTTC	CASSLGTSGGLREQYF
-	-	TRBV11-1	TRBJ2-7	TGTGCCAGCAGCACACCGGTTGACAGGTACTCCTACGAGCAGTACTTC	CASSTPVDRYSYEQYF
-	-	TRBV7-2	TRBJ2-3	TGTGCCAGCAGCTTACGGCGAAACCCACACGATACGCAGTATTTT	CASSLRRNPHDTQYF
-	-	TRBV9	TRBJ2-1	TGTGCCAGCAGCGTAGCCCCATTTGGAGGGGCCGTGCAGTTCTTC	CASSVAPFGGAVQFF
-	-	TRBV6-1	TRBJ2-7	TGTGCCAGCAGCGCAGGGGTCCCCTACGAGCAGTACTTC	CASSAGVPYEQYF
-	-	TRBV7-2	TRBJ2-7	TGTGCCAGCAGCCCGGACCCCGGGCCGGCCTACGAGCAGTACTTC	CASSPDPGPAYEQYF
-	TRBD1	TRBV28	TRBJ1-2	TGTGCCAGCAGTTTCCGGGACAGGGGGCATCTGAACTATGGCTACACCTTC	CASSFRDRGHLNYGYTF
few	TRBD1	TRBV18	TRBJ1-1	TGTGCCAGCTCACCACGGGCCAGGGGGGACACTGAAGCTTTCTTT	CASSPRARGDTEAFF
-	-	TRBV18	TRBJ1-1	TGTGCCAGCTCACCTATAGCGGATGAAGCTTTCTTT	CASSPIADEAFF
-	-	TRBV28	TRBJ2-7	TGTGCCACCCGAGACCGGGGCCACTGGGACGAGCAGTACTTC	CATRDRGHWDEQYF
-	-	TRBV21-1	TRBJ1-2	TGTGCCAGCAGCACCCGGTGTTTTGGCTACACCTTC	CASSTRCFGYTF
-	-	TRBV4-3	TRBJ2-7	TGCGCCAGCAGCCAAGGGGGGGGCCGGGGCCGCTCCTACGAGCAGTACTTC	CASSQGGGRGRSYEQYF
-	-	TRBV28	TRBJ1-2	TGTGCCAGCAGTTTAGGTGGACCGGGCAGGGCGAACAACTATGGCTACACCTTC	CASSLGGPGRANNYGYTF
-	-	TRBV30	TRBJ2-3	TGTGCCGGAACCTGGCATACGCAGTATTTT	CAGTWHTQYF
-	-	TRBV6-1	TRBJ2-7	TGTGCCAGCAGTGAAGGCCGGTCGGCTGCCTACGAGCAGTACTTC	CASSEGRSAAYEQYF
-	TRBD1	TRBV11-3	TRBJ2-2	TGTGCCAGCAGCACTCGACAGGGGGCTGCCGGGGAGCTGTTTTTT	CASSTRQGAAGELFF